This entry is about one T cell receptor (beta chain). TCRdb ran MiXCR on the RT-PCR reads and lists one entry per CDR3 protein. In the table there are more than 200,000 distinct CDR3 sequences, more than 10% of which are singletons. Trimming removed 4 bases from V and 3 bases from J, with 10 bases in between. Germline lookup yields CDR1 SGHRS and CDR2 YFSETQ. The CDR3 is 13 amino acids. The data belong to a study of response to subunit inactivated influenza vaccine. The receptor was derived from a man aged 45-65 years who received an inactivated influenza vaccine. The rearrangement links TRBV5-1 to TRBJ2-5; no reliable D call. The sequencing here drew on non-naive T cells sorted from PBMCs, taken less than 15 days before vaccination. CDR3 sequence (DNA): TGCGCCAGCAGCCACCGACAAGAAGAGACCCAGTACTTC. The encoded protein is CASSHRQEETQYF.